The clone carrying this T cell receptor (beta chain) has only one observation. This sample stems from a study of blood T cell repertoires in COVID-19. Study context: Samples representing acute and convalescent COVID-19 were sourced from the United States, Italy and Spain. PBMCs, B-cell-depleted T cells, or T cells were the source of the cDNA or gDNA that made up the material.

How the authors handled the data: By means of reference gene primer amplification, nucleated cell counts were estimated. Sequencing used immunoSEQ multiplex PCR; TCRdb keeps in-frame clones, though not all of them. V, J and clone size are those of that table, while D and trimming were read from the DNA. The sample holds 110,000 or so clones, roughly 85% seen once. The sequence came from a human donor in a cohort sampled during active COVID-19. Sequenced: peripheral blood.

CDR3 bases: TGTGCCAGCAGCCGACAGGGGAGCTTCGAGCAGTACTTC. Translating it yields CASSRQGSFEQYF. The chain is built from TRBV7-6 and TRBJ2-7, with 8 bases identical to TRBD1. The CDR3 totals 13 residues. Per germline, CDR1 SGHVS and CDR2 FNYEAQ. Trimming cost V 5 bases and J 6 bases; bases outside gene matches: 6.